This T cell receptor beta chain was captured in a study of T cells in localized non-small cell lung cancer. General study points: Uninvolved adjacent lung showed higher T cell clonality than tumor. Sequencing involved a lone tumor region, leaving heterogeneity possible. In the blood, greater T cell density corresponded to longer overall survival. A median of approximately 57 clones ranked among the top 100 in tumor appeared in adjacent lung.

Assay used: immunoSEQ multiplex PCR; TCRdb lists only in-frame clones, some missing. This table holds around 29,000 clones, roughly 91% found once. This CDR3 spans 15 amino acids. V lost 3 bases to trimming and J lost 0 bases, with 11 bases between them. CDR1 LNHDA and CDR2 SQIVND come from the germline V gene (reference sequence). About this clone: The antigen remains undetermined.

The clonotype originates from a female donor of 60 years or more with stage III squamous cell lung carcinoma. The sample was peripheral blood, taken before any cancer treatment. This chain uses TRBV19 with TRBJ1-1, with D possibly matching TRBD1 (6 bases). The CDR3 loop is CASSITGPLNTEAFF. The CDR3, as DNA: TGTGCCAGTAGTATTACAGGGCCCTTGAACACTGAAGCTTTCTTT.